The next 32 T cell receptor beta chains were all read from a single sample in a study of blood T cell repertoires in COVID-19. Sequencing used immunoSEQ multiplex PCR; TCRdb keeps in-frame clones, though not all of them. The table shows some 380,000 clones, with roughly 80% occurring only once. Sequencing was performed on peripheral blood. The receptors here all came from a human donor with acute or convalescent COVID-19. The donor label of this sample is uncertain.

Notes on this clone: Other DNA sequences in this sample translate to the same CDR3. This chain uses TRBV12-3 or TRBV12-4 with TRBJ1-1, with no clear D. V dropped 3 bases and J dropped 1 base, with 6 bases sitting between them. CDR3 length equals 13 residues. The CDR3 sequence: CASSFGGNTEAFF. CDR3 nucleotides: TGTGCCAGCAGTTTTGGCGGGAACACTGAAGCTTTCTTT.

This clone has a handful of counts. V is TRBV7-2 and J is TRBJ2-3; 9 bases align to TRBD2. In germline, CDR1 is SGHTA, CDR2 FQGNSA. The V and J ends lost 10 bases and 5 bases, in that order; junction bases with no gene match: 7. This CDR3 has 13 residues. The CDR3 region has the DNA TGTGCCACTCAGCGGGGGGCGATAGATACGCAGTATTTT. Its protein is CATQRGAIDTQYF.

This rearrangement joins TRBV5-6 to TRBJ2-3; D may be TRBD2 (6 bases). Germline V gives CDR1 SGHDT, CDR2 YYEEEE. The V gene lost 1 base and the J gene lost 7 bases, with 13 bases spanning the gap. This CDR3 contains 14 residues. The CDR3 DNA follows: TGTGCCAGCAGCTTGCTGGCGGGGCTATATACGCAGTATTTT. This gives the protein CASSLLAGLYTQYF.

The V gene is TRBV6-6, the J gene TRBJ2-7, with D unresolved. The CDR3 is 11 residues long. Germline loops: CDR1 MNHNY, CDR2 SVGAGI (reference sequence). Trimming left V 6 bases short and J 9 bases short, with 12 bases between. The CDR3 sequence is CASSSGGAQYF. The CDR3, as DNA: TGTGCCAGCAGCTCCGGCGGCGCGCAGTACTTC.

This chain links TRBV5-6 with TRBJ1-5; D is undetermined. The V gene's germline CDR1 is SGHDT and CDR2 YYEEEE. The CDR3 loop spans 15 amino acids. V dropped 2 bases and J dropped 2 bases, with 11 bases sitting between them. CDR3 nucleotide sequence: TGTGCCAGCAGCTTTACGACGGCGGGCAATCAGCCCCAGCATTTT. Its protein is CASSFTTAGNQPQHF.

This chain uses TRBV18 with TRBJ1-1, with D unclear. Germline CDR1 is KGHSH and CDR2 is LQKENI. The CDR3 spans 12 residues. Trimming took 3 bases from V and 9 from J, leaving 11 bases between them. The CDR3 DNA reads as TGTGCCAGCTCACCTCGGGAGAGGAAAGCTTTCTTT. Protein sequence: CASSPRERKAFF.

The chain carries TRBV12-5 and TRBJ2-7, with a weak D call TRBD1 (6 bases). CDR1 LGHNT and CDR2 FRNRAP come from the germline V gene. Trimming pared 1 base from V and 2 bases from J, leaving 15 bases between. The CDR3 extends over 16 amino acids. This CDR3 reads CASGLAQTGRTYEQYF. DNA of the CDR3: TGTGCTAGTGGTTTGGCTCAGACAGGACGAACCTACGAGCAGTACTTC. Full variable domain (missing parts from reference TRBV12-5 and TRBJ2-7): DARVTQTPRHKVTEMGQEVTMRCQPILGHNTVFWYRQTMMQGLELLAYFRNRAPLDDSGMPKDRFSAEMPDATLATLKIQPSEPRDSAVYFCASGLAQTGRTYEQYFGPGTRLTVT.

V usage is TRBV6-5 and J usage is TRBJ1-1; D may be TRBD1 (6 bases). Looked up from germline, CDR1 is MNHEY and CDR2 is SVGAGI. V lost 0 bases and J 5 bases, leaving 13 bases between the germline ends. The CDR3 has 15 amino acids. The CDR3 DNA reads as TGTGCCAGCAGTTACTCGAACAGGGCGAAGACTGAAGCTTTCTTT. Its protein product is CASSYSNRAKTEAFF.

This clone was observed a few times. The chain recombines TRBV2 with TRBJ2-7, with 9 nucleotides matching TRBD2. J lost 1 base, V lost 5 bases, and 6 bases had no gene match. This CDR3 is 15 amino acids long. CDR1 and CDR2 (germline): SNHLY, FYNNEI. This chain's CDR3 is CASSFPSGESYEQYF. As DNA, the CDR3 is TGTGCCAGCAGTTTCCCTAGCGGGGAATCCTACGAGCAGTACTTC.

The chain carries TRBV6-5 and TRBJ1-5, with D maybe TRBD1 (6 bases). Deletions cut 6 bases from V and 8 bases from J, with 14 bases between. The CDR3 consists of 13 residues. The germline V gene has CDR1 MNHEY and CDR2 SVGAGI. Written as DNA, the CDR3 is TGTGCCAGCAGCGATAATACAGGGAAGCCCCAGCATTTT. Translated, it gives CASSDNTGKPQHF.

V is TRBV6-5 and J is TRBJ2-7; 10 bases fit TRBD1. V lost 5 bases, J lost 4 bases, and 8 bases stayed unmatched. CDR1 and CDR2 from the germline V gene are MNHEY and SVGAGI. The CDR3 totals 15 residues. The CDR3 spells CASSPSGTGDYEQYF. The CDR3 DNA is TGTGCCAGCAGTCCTTCAGGGACAGGGGATTACGAGCAGTACTTC.

The genes are TRBV7-2 and TRBJ1-2, with TRBD1 matching 7 bases. Losses at the gene ends were 3 bases for V and 6 bases for J; bases not matched to a gene: 7. The germline CDR1 and CDR2 sequences are SGHTA and FQGNSA. This CDR3 is 14 amino acids long. CDR3 sequence reads: CASSFNRGRDGYTF. In DNA, the CDR3 is TGTGCCAGCAGCTTCAACAGGGGTCGGGATGGCTACACCTTC.

The chain recombines TRBV18 with TRBJ2-7, with 8 bases fitting TRBD1. CDR3 size: 15 residues. Germline trimming cut 4 bases from V and 3 bases from J; bases unmatched to any gene: 8. Germline lookup yields CDR1 KGHSH and CDR2 LQKENI. DNA for the CDR3: TGTGCCAGCTCACTCGGGACAGGAGCGAACTACGAGCAGTACTTC. It specifies CASSLGTGANYEQYF. Drawing the rest from reference TRBV18 and TRBJ2-7, the complete variable domain is NAGVMQNPRHLVRRRGQEARLRCSPMKGHSHVYWYRQLPEEGLKFMVYLQKENIIDESGMPKERFSAEFPKEGPSILRIQQVVRGDSAAYFCASSLGTGANYEQYFGPGTRLTVT.

J is TRBJ1-2 and V is TRBV9, with D maybe TRBD1 (6 bases). CDR3 size: 14 residues. V lost 0 bases and J 8 bases, leaving 14 bases between the germline ends. Germline CDR1 and CDR2: SGDLS and YYNGEE. The CDR3 spells CASSVDPTGKGYTF. CDR3 DNA: TGTGCCAGCAGCGTAGATCCAACAGGGAAGGGCTACACCTTC. The full variable domain, rest sourced from reference TRBV9 and TRBJ1-2, is DSGVTQTPKHLITATGQRVTLRCSPRSGDLSVYWYQQSLDQGLQFLIQYYNGEERAKGNILERFSAQQFPDLHSELNLSSLELGDSALYFCASSVDPTGKGYTFGSGTRLTVV.

This rearrangement joins TRBV10-3 to TRBJ1-1; D call uncertain. The V gene lost 1 base and the J gene lost 4 bases, with 10 bases spanning the gap. From germline, CDR1 is ENHRY and CDR2 SYGVKD. The CDR3 consists of 14 residues. CDR3 residues: CAISEWRGTTEAFF. CDR3 in DNA: TGTGCCATCAGTGAGTGGCGGGGAACCACTGAAGCTTTCTTT.

The chain combines TRBV4-2 with TRBJ1-2, with D unresolved. V was pared by 8 bases and J by 3 bases, with 16 bases between. The length of the CDR3 is 14 residues. Germline V gene lookup returns CDR1 LGHNA and CDR2 YNFKEQ. The CDR3: CASAEGEADYGYTF. The CDR3 coding sequence is TGTGCCAGCGCCGAGGGTGAGGCGGACTATGGCTACACCTTC.

This clone has only a few counts. Distinct nucleotide sequences in the sample also encode this CDR3. The J gene is TRBJ1-3, the V gene TRBV30; D is ambiguous. CDR1 and CDR2 (germline): GTSNPN, SVGIG (reference sequence). The V gene lost 5 bases and the J gene lost 0 bases, with 8 bases spanning the gap. CDR3 length: 13 amino acids. The CDR3 bases are TGTGCCTGGGGAAGAGCCTCTGGAAACACCATATATTTT. This encodes CAWGRASGNTIYF.

The chain is built from TRBV12-3 or TRBV12-4 and TRBJ2-1; the D gene is possibly TRBD2 (6 bases). Trimming took off 6 bases at V and 10 bases at J, with 16 bases between the two ends. The CDR3 totals 13 residues. The DNA for the CDR3 is TGTGCCAGCAGGGAAGGGACTGTAGGGGAGCAGTTCTTC. It yields the protein CASREGTVGEQFF.

The chain recombines TRBV6-5 with TRBJ1-1; tentative D call: TRBD1 (6 bases). V shed 2 bases and J shed 3 bases, with 13 bases lying between them. The CDR3 spans 15 residues. Per the germline V gene, CDR1 is MNHEY and CDR2 is SVGAGI. CDR3 DNA sequence: TGTGCCAGCAGTTACCAAATGACAGGTTACACTGAAGCTTTCTTT. Residues: CASSYQMTGYTEAFF.

As DNA, the CDR3 is TGTGCCAGCCGGGAAGCGGGGCGCGACAATGAGCAGTTCTTC. It specifies CASREAGRDNEQFF. The chain couples TRBV6-1 to TRBJ2-1, with 7 bases identical to TRBD2. V lost 8 bases, J lost 5 bases, and 9 bases stayed unmatched. Germline lookup yields CDR1 MNHNS and CDR2 SASEGT. The CDR3 totals 14 residues.

The rearrangement joins TRBV19 to TRBJ2-7, with D unclear. The CDR3 has 14 residues. CDR1 is LNHDA, CDR2 SQIVND, per germline (reference sequence). Trimming left V 3 bases short and J 3 bases short, with 12 bases between. The CDR3 coding sequence is TGTGCCAGTAGTATCGGGTCGGTGGACTACGAGCAGTACTTC. It yields the protein CASSIGSVDYEQYF.

This chain links TRBV4-1 with TRBJ1-4; the match to TRBD1 covers 8 bases. This CDR3 is built from 17 residues. V lost 1 base, J lost 8 bases, and 12 bases stayed unmatched. Germline CDR1 reads MGHRA; CDR2 reads YSYEKL. The CDR3 DNA sequence: TGCGCCAGCAGCCAAGCCCCCCGGACAGGGAGAGTCGAAAAACTGTTTTTT. Translation gives CASSQAPRTGRVEKLFF.

The chain couples TRBV4-2 to TRBJ1-1; 8 bases fit TRBD1. Trimming at V came to 7 bases and at J to 1 base, leaving 8 bases not matched to a gene. Germline CDR1 reads LGHNA; CDR2 reads YNFKEQ. CDR3 length: 15 amino acids. CDR3 sequence reads: CASNHLTGANTEAFF. The DNA of the CDR3 is TGTGCCAGCAACCACCTGACAGGGGCGAACACTGAAGCTTTCTTT.

This clone was seen a handful of times. The junction differs from germline at one of its ends, possibly a read error. The chain couples TRBV2 to TRBJ2-7; 16 bases fit TRBD2. The CDR3 contains 14 residues. Germline V lookup: CDR1 SNHLY, CDR2 FYNNEI. The CDR3 nucleotides read TGTGCCAGCAGTCCACCGGGACTAGCGGGAGGGCCTAACTTC. Translation gives CASSPPGLAGGPNF.

This clone was seen once. The gene calls are TRBV27 and TRBJ2-5, with D unresolved. This CDR3 comprises 13 residues. The germline V gene encodes CDR1 MNHEY and CDR2 SMNVEV (reference sequence). Trimming cost V 3 bases and J 5 bases, with 10 bases left between them. The CDR3 DNA sequence: TGTGCCAGCAGTTTTGCCCTTCGGGAGACCCAGTACTTC. Translating it yields CASSFALRETQYF.

The gene calls are TRBV25-1 and TRBJ2-3; D uncertain. Trimming removed 4 bases at V and 2 bases at J, with 7 bases between. The CDR3 has 13 amino acids. The V gene's germline CDR1 is MGHDK and CDR2 SYGVNS. The DNA of the CDR3 is TGTGCCAGCAGTGGCGGAAACACAGATACGCAGTATTTT. Translating it yields CASSGGNTDTQYF.

The V call is TRBV28, the J call TRBJ2-2; 8 positions match TRBD1. Losses at the gene ends were 5 bases for V and 3 bases for J; bases not matched to a gene: 5. Germline V gene lookup returns CDR1 MDHEN and CDR2 SYDVKM. The CDR3 is 15 amino acids. This chain's CDR3 is CASSITGGYTGELFF. In nucleotides, the CDR3 is TGTGCCAGCAGTATAACAGGGGGTTACACCGGGGAGCTGTTTTTT.

This clone turned up a few times. The V call is TRBV2, the J call TRBJ2-2; D might be TRBD1 (5 bases). Germline V lookup: CDR1 SNHLY, CDR2 FYNNEI. The CDR3 consists of 13 residues. With 6 bases removed from V and 3 bases from J, the gap between germline ends came to 8 bases. The DNA for the CDR3 is TGTGCCAGCAGGGTGACAGACACCGGGGAGCTGTTTTTT. Protein product: CASRVTDTGELFF.

This chain links TRBV4-2 with TRBJ1-2, with D perhaps matching TRBD1 (5 bases). Germline values: CDR1 LGHNA, CDR2 YNFKEQ. V lost 1 base and J 7 bases, leaving 13 bases between the germline ends. The CDR3 totals 14 residues. The CDR3 spells CASSQVGGGGGYTF. Here the CDR3 DNA reads TGTGCCAGCAGCCAAGTTGGGGGAGGCGGTGGCTACACCTTC.

CDR3: CASSLKNEQFF. In DNA form, the CDR3 reads TGTGCCAGCAGTCTTAAAAATGAGCAGTTCTTC. V usage is TRBV12-3 or TRBV12-4 and J usage is TRBJ2-1; D is unclear. The CDR3 is 11 residues long. Deletions cut 5 bases from V and 7 bases from J, with 6 bases between.

The chain is built from TRBV19 and TRBJ1-5; the D gene is possibly TRBD1 (5 bases). Germline CDR1 is LNHDA and CDR2 is SQIVND (reference sequence). Trimming removed 9 bases at V and 6 bases at J, with 15 bases between. The CDR3 sequence is 13 residues long. CDR3 DNA: TGTGCCAGCTCCCCGGGGGGTGGTCAGCCCCAGCATTTT. Its translation: CASSPGGGQPQHF. Variable domain in full (rest from reference TRBV19 and TRBJ1-5): DGGITQSPKYLFRKEGQNVTLSCEQNLNHDAMYWYRQDPGQGLRLIYYSQIVNDFQKGDIAEGYSVSREKKESFPLTVTSAQKNPTAFYLCASSPGGGQPQHFGDGTRLSIL.

The chain couples TRBV28 to TRBJ1-2, with D uncertain. Trimming took off 2 bases at V and 4 bases at J, with 8 bases between the two ends. Germline-derived CDR1 and CDR2 are MDHEN and SYDVKM. The length of the CDR3 is 13 residues. CDR3: CASSLGQAYGYTF. In DNA form, the CDR3 reads TGTGCCAGCAGTTTAGGGCAAGCCTATGGCTACACCTTC.